Sequencing of this T cell receptor beta chain was carried out in a study of breast tumors, draining lymph nodes, adjacent tissues (dated by TCRdb to 2016 to 2017). Background for the entire study: Breast cancer patients provided tumor, adjacent nontumor tissue and axillary lymph nodes, and the study compared the TCR beta repertoires across these three sources. In human breast cancer, the study set out to evaluate how tumor, surrounding tissue and draining lymph node repertoires relate to one another and whether T cells may move between these sites.

Lymph node samples came from the axillary draining lymph nodes of breast cancer patients. Overall results and qualifications from the work: Tumors showed preferential V and J gene usage, and their T-cell repertoire diversity fell below that of lymph nodes yet above that of nontumor tissue. The data were judged consistent with most tumor T cells deriving from the lymph node and then expanding within tumor tissue. Tumor and nontumor tissue repertoires were found to be significantly more similar in luminal-like than in basal-like breast cancer. The conclusion that tumor T cells originate in lymph nodes was framed as consistent with a hypothesis rather than directly demonstrated.

The V and J ends are trimmed by 2 bases and 0 bases, leaving 20 bases between them. Sequences LGHNT (CDR1) and FRNRAP (CDR2) are obtained from the germline V gene. The CDR3 starts with the cysteine, ends with the phenylalanine, and has 19 residues. Only CDR3 DNA remains: 57 bases, in frame from the first base. Sequencing used an Illumina HiSeq 2000. Multiplex PCR amplification was used to build the TCR beta chain libraries. High-throughput sequencing was used to analyze the amplified TCR beta chain products. TCRdb passed the public sequencing reads through fastp at Q25 and MiXCR, retaining productive beta sequences. Every entry covers one CDR3 protein and lists the most common genes and DNA from its rows. The sample table shows some 170,000 distinct CDR3 sequences, and about 30% are seen once. Clones ranked in the top ten supply less than 4% of the sample. This clonotype was picked up many times. Its antigen target is currently unknown. Per-base qualities were not stored, and no clone one base away is much larger.

The rearrangement joined TRBV12-5 to TRBJ1-5, with no confident D gene call. Sequencing was carried out using axillary lymph node tissue. This clonotype was sampled from a female donor with breast cancer. Some clones in this sample may be carry-over from other donors' samples. The CDR3 here reads CASGLPRPPQRCSNQPQHF. The DNA reads as follows: TGTGCTAGTGGTTTGCCGAGACCCCCGCAAAGGTGTAGCAATCAGCCCCAGCATTTT. Reference TRBV12-5 and TRBJ1-5 genes cover what lies past the CDR3, so the full variable domain is DARVTQTPRHKVTEMGQEVTMRCQPILGHNTVFWYRQTMMQGLELLAYFRNRAPLDDSGMPKDRFSAEMPDATLATLKIQPSEPRDSAVYFCASGLPRPPQRCSNQPQHFGDGTRLSIL.